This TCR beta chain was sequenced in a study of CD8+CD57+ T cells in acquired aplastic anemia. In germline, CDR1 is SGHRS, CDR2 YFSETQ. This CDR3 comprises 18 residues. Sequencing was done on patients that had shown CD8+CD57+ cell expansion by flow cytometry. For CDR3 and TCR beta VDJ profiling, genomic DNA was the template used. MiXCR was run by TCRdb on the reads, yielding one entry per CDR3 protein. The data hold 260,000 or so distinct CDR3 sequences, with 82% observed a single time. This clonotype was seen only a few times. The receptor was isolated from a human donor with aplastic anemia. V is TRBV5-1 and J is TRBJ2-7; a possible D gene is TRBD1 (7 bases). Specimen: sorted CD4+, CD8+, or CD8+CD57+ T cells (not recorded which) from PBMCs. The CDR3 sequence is CASSFQPGGTALSYEQYV. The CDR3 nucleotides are TGTGCCAGCAGCTTTCAGCCGGGCGGGACAGCCCTTTCCTACGAGCAGTACGTC.